These 15 T cell receptor beta chains were sequenced from one sample in a study of blood T cell repertoires in COVID-19. Profiling relied on immunoSEQ multiplex PCR, and the TCRdb table lists in-frame clones only, not all of them. The data contain roughly 87,000 clones, 75% of them singletons. Input material: peripheral blood. These receptors originate from a woman aged 45-65 years with acute or convalescent COVID-19.

The chain is built from TRBV5-1 and TRBJ2-5; D is possibly TRBD2 (5 bases). Germline V gene data show CDR1 as SGHRS and CDR2 as YFSETQ. Trimming took 2 bases from V and 5 from J, leaving 10 bases between them. CDR3 length: 13 amino acids. CDR3 bases: TGCGCCAGCAGCTTCGCCAGGAGGGAGACCCAGTACTTC. The encoded protein is CASSFARRETQYF. Looking up the rest from reference TRBV5-1 and TRBJ2-5 gives the full variable domain: KAGVTQTPRYLIKTRGQQVTLSCSPISGHRSVSWYQQTPGQGLQFLFEYFSETQRNKGNFPGRFSGRQFSNSRSEMNVSTLELGDSALYLCASSFARRETQYFGPGTRLLVL.

V gene TRBV6-5 combines with J gene TRBJ1-1, with 8 bases lining up with TRBD1. Trimming at V came to 2 bases and at J to 5 bases, leaving 7 bases not matched to a gene. Germline values: CDR1 MNHEY, CDR2 SVGAGI. This CDR3 is built from 15 residues. This CDR3 reads CASSYAWTGRTEAFF. The DNA of the CDR3 is TGTGCCAGCAGTTACGCCTGGACAGGGAGGACTGAAGCTTTCTTT.

The chain uses TRBV6-6 and TRBJ2-7, with TRBD1 as a possible D gene (5 bases). The CDR3 has 15 residues. V gave up 6 bases and J gave up 3 bases, with 18 bases separating them. CDR1 and CDR2 (germline): MNHNY, SVGAGI (reference sequence). The CDR3 sequence: CASRASRGTVYEQYF. The DNA of the CDR3 is TGTGCCAGCAGAGCCTCAAGGGGCACCGTCTACGAGCAGTACTTC.

The sample holds a few counts of this clone. The chain recombines TRBV5-1 with TRBJ2-7; 8 positions match TRBD1. From germline, CDR1 is SGHRS and CDR2 YFSETQ. V lost 4 bases and J lost 5; bases outside the gene matches: 8. The CDR3 runs 14 residues. For the CDR3, the DNA is TGCGCCAGCAGCCCTGACAGGGGATTCGACGAGCAGTACTTC. As protein: CASSPDRGFDEQYF.

This sequence joins TRBV4-1 and TRBJ2-2, with 8 nucleotides matching TRBD1. Germline values: CDR1 MGHRA, CDR2 YSYEKL. Trimming at V came to 4 bases and at J to 6 bases, leaving 7 bases not matched to a gene. The CDR3 runs to 15 residues. CDR3 amino acids: CASSPLQGAAGELFF. CDR3 bases: TGCGCCAGCAGCCCACTTCAGGGGGCCGCCGGGGAGCTGTTTTTT.

This clone has just a few counts. The chain carries TRBV7-2 and TRBJ2-4, with D uncertain. This CDR3 spans 13 amino acids. Germline V gene lookup returns CDR1 SGHTA and CDR2 FQGNSA. V dropped 1 base and J dropped 6 bases, with 7 bases sitting between them. CDR3 amino acids: CASSLGTGNIQYF. For the CDR3, the DNA is TGTGCCAGCAGCTTAGGTACGGGAAACATTCAGTACTTC.

V and J are TRBV14 and TRBJ2-1; 8 bases are shared with TRBD1. Trimming at V came to 1 base and at J to 5 bases, leaving 4 bases not matched to a gene. CDR1 is SGHDN, CDR2 FVKESK, per germline. The CDR3 is 15 residues long. CDR3 sequence: CASSQGPGGHNEQFF. The CDR3 nucleotides read TGTGCCAGCAGCCAAGGCCCAGGGGGCCACAATGAGCAGTTCTTC.

This clone occurred a few times. This chain uses TRBV23-1 with TRBJ1-4, with 7 bases lining up with TRBD1. TRBV23-1 is annotated as an ORF whose role is uncertain. This CDR3 is 15 amino acids long. After removal of 2 bases from V and 6 bases from J, the junction contained 6 bases not matched to a gene. The CDR3 DNA is TGCGCCAGCAGTCAAGGTAAAGGGGGCGATGAAAAACTGTTTTTT. Protein: CASSQGKGGDEKLFF.

This rearrangement joins TRBV27 to TRBJ2-7, with 13 bases identical to TRBD2. CDR1 is MNHEY, CDR2 SMNVEV, per germline (reference sequence). The ends lost 3 bases at V and 7 bases at J; junction bases unmatched: 24. CDR3 length: 21 amino acids. Here the CDR3 reads CASSFRGGRFTSGGAMDEQYF. CDR3 sequence (DNA): TGTGCCAGCAGTTTCAGAGGGGGCCGATTCACTAGCGGGGGGGCTATGGATGAGCAGTACTTC.

The chain employs TRBV19 and TRBJ1-3, with a possible D match to TRBD1 (6 bases). V lost 5 bases and J lost 3, with 14 bases in between. The CDR3 consists of 15 residues. Germline lookup yields CDR1 LNHDA and CDR2 SQIVND (reference sequence). The CDR3 region is CASSPSGTFGNTIYF. The DNA of the CDR3 is TGTGCCAGTAGTCCCTCCGGGACATTTGGAAACACCATATATTTT.

The V and J genes are TRBV7-9 and TRBJ1-1; perhaps TRBD1 as D (5 bases). Germline V CDR1 and CDR2: SEHNR, FQNEAQ (reference sequence). The length of the CDR3 is 13 residues. V was trimmed by 4 bases and J by 7 bases, leaving 13 bases between them. CDR3 residues: CASSSTDSGEAFF. The CDR3 nucleotides are TGTGCCAGCAGCTCGACAGATAGCGGTGAAGCTTTCTTT.

The V call is TRBV5-1, the J call TRBJ1-2; possibly TRBD1 for D (5 bases). Germline loops: CDR1 SGHRS, CDR2 YFSETQ. The CDR3 loop spans 13 amino acids. Between the trimmed V and J ends, which lost 0 bases and 2 bases, there was a span of 5 bases. The CDR3 region has the DNA TGCGCCAGCAGCTTGGACAGGAACTATGGCTACACCTTC. This sequence encodes CASSLDRNYGYTF.

This clone was recorded only once. The chain combines TRBV6-5 with TRBJ1-3, with no clear D. Germline V gene data show CDR1 as MNHEY and CDR2 as SVGAGI. The CDR3 sequence is 15 residues long. V was pared by 10 bases and J by 0 bases, with 16 bases between. CDR3 bases: TGTGCCAACAAAGCAGACGGGTACTCTGGAAACACCATATATTTT. This codes for CANKADGYSGNTIYF.

CDR3 DNA: TGTGCCAGCAGTAAAAGGGTCGGACAGCATAATTCACCCCTCCACTTT. As protein: CASSKRVGQHNSPLHF. The V gene is TRBV6-2 or TRBV6-3, the J gene TRBJ1-6; tentative D call: TRBD1 (6 bases). The CDR3 is 16 residues long. Germline CDR1 MNHEY, CDR2 SVGEGT. Trimming left V 5 bases short and J 5 bases short, with 16 bases between.

This chain joins TRBV5-1 and TRBJ2-1, with 13 bases aligning to TRBD2. V lost 4 bases to trimming and J lost 10 bases; unmatched junction nucleotides: 8. The CDR3 extends over 15 amino acids. Germline values: CDR1 SGHRS, CDR2 YFSETQ. As DNA, the CDR3 is TGCGCCAGCAGCACAAGACTAGCGGGGGGCTCGGAGCAGTTCTTC. Translation: CASSTRLAGGSEQFF.